This TCR beta chain was identified during a study of early T cells in non-severe SARS-CoV-2 infection. In the study overall: Bulk RNA from unsorted whole blood was sequenced; chains were unpaired.

Study-wide results and caveats: Private and CD4 specificities were missed by VDJdb matching, skewed to anti-spike CD8.

cDNA molecules, individually, were tagged with unique molecular identifiers. TCRdb used MiXCR to reprocess the 5' RACE reads, holding one entry per CDR3 protein. The profile shows tens of thousands of distinct CDR3 sequences, about 12% of them singletons. Trimming stripped 2 bases from V and 4 bases from J, with 12 bases between. The CDR3 contains 14 residues. Germline-derived CDR1 and CDR2 are SGHNT and YYREEE (reference sequence). On this clonotype: Its antigen is not identified.

Sample: whole blood, taken at baseline. The sequence was collected from an adult who was a healthcare worker with PCR-confirmed SARS-CoV-2 infection or an uninfected control (not recorded which). This chain joins TRBV5-4 and TRBJ1-1, with unresolved D. The CDR3 nucleotides read TGTGCCAGCAGCTTCCCCTTCAGCAGCACTGAAGCTTTCTTT. Amino acid sequence: CASSFPFSSTEAFF.